This TCR beta chain is from a study of T cell repertoires in cytomegalovirus infection. On the study more broadly: Epitope selection comprised recently identified HLA-C-restricted CMV epitopes and well-studied HLA-B-restricted CMV epitopes.

Study-wide findings and caveats: People with CMV and the relevant HLA were identified by cumulative public TCR beta family frequency. In two of eight donors, the top clonotype was HLA-C-restricted CMV-specific.

The CDR3 totals 17 residues. The germline V gene has CDR1 LNHNV and CDR2 YYDKDF (reference sequence). TCRdb re-analysed the reads in MiXCR, keeping a single row per CDR3 protein. The sample records about 120,000 distinct CDR3 sequences, around 30% being singletons. Details on this clonotype: The antigen remains unidentified. At one of its ends the junction is not consistent with the germline gene, which may arise from a read error.

The chain is built from TRBV15 and TRBJ2-1, with D perhaps TRBD1 (5 bases). The sample in question was CD8+ T cells from cultured PBMCs, obtained from culture after CMV antigen stimulation. The clonotype was recovered from a human donor in good health (CMV status not recorded). Some clones in this sample may be carry-over from other donors' samples. CDR3 DNA: TGTGTCACCAGCAGTTGGCCTCAGGGAAGCTCCTACAATGAGCAGTTCTTC. This encodes CVTSSWPQGSSYNEQFF.